Below are 26 T cell receptor beta chains sequenced from a single sample in a study of a mutant IDH1 vaccine in newly diagnosed glioma. The antigens these receptors bind are not known. The protocol was immunoSEQ multiplex PCR, while the TCRdb copy is restricted to in-frame clones and leaves out a portion. The repertoire holds roughly 40,000 clones, with approximately 93% as singletons. Time point specified: week 5, during vaccination. Doses of 300 ug of mutant IDH1 20-mer peptide were given with topical imiquimod. The material was PBMCs, obtained from a glioma patient whose treatment included an IDH1 peptide vaccine. The receptors originated from a man aged 45 to 65 with glioma.

The rearrangement links TRBV28 to TRBJ2-1, with D maybe TRBD1 (6 bases). Germline CDR1 and CDR2: MDHEN and SYDVKM. Trimming cost V 3 bases and J 5 bases, with 17 bases left between them. CDR3 size: 16 residues. The CDR3 DNA reads as TGTGCCAGCAGTTTGATGTGGGGGCGAGGGGACAATGAGCAGTTCTTC. It translates to CASSLMWGRGDNEQFF. The variable domain in full, with the rest retrieved from reference TRBV28 and TRBJ2-1, is DVKVTQSSRYLVKRTGEKVFLECVQDMDHENMFWYRQDPGLGLRLIYFSYDVKMKEKGDIPEGYSVSREKKERFSLILESASTNQTSMYLCASSLMWGRGDNEQFFGPGTRLTVL.

Only a few counts were recorded for this clone. The rearrangement links TRBV9 to TRBJ2-1; D is uncertain. Trimming took off 1 base at V and 2 bases at J, with 10 bases between the two ends. Per germline, CDR1 SGDLS and CDR2 YYNGEE. The CDR3 consists of 15 residues. The CDR3 DNA sequence: TGTGCCAGCAGCGTATCTGACGGAACCTACAATGAGCAGTTCTTC. Its protein is CASSVSDGTYNEQFF.

The genes are TRBV29-1 and TRBJ2-1; D perhaps matches TRBD1 (5 bases). This CDR3 has 12 amino acids. The V end lost 4 bases, the J end lost 3 bases, and 7 bases lay between the germline ends. Per the germline V gene, CDR1 is SQVTM and CDR2 is ANQGSEA. The CDR3, as DNA: TGCAGCGTTGTAGGGGACTACAATGAGCAGTTCTTC. Translating gives CSVVGDYNEQFF.

This chain links TRBV28 with TRBJ2-7; tentatively, D is TRBD1 (8 bases). Trimming left V 11 bases short and J 6 bases short, with 17 bases between. Germline CDR1 is MDHEN and CDR2 is SYDVKM. This CDR3 comprises 12 residues. The CDR3 here is CAVGQGGGEQYF. The CDR3 bases are TGTGCCGTAGGACAGGGCGGGGGCGAGCAGTACTTC. Variable domain in full (rest from reference TRBV28 and TRBJ2-7): DVKVTQSSRYLVKRTGEKVFLECVQDMDHENMFWYRQDPGLGLRLIYFSYDVKMKEKGDIPEGYSVSREKKERFSLILESASTNQTSMYLCAVGQGGGEQYFGPGTRLTVT.

The chain combines TRBV4-1 with TRBJ2-7; no firm D call. V was cut by 1 base and J by 10 bases, with 14 bases left in between. The CDR3 runs to 13 residues. Germline V CDR1 and CDR2: MGHRA, YSYEKL. CDR3 protein: CASSQGDYGAQYF. CDR3 sequence (DNA): TGCGCCAGCAGCCAAGGTGATTACGGCGCTCAGTACTTC.

The gene calls are TRBV27 and TRBJ2-6; 7 bases are a match to TRBD2. Trimming cost V 6 bases and J 2 bases; bases outside gene matches: 4. Germline V CDR1 and CDR2: MNHEY, SMNVEV (reference sequence). The CDR3 covers 15 residues. The CDR3 reads CASSPAGAGANVLTF. The CDR3 DNA reads TGTGCCAGCAGCCCGGCGGGGGCTGGGGCCAACGTCCTGACTTTC.

V and J are TRBV9 and TRBJ1-5, with 7 bases matching TRBD1. The V gene end was trimmed by 5 bases and the J gene end by 3 bases; junction bases not matched to a gene: 8. Germline loops: CDR1 SGDLS, CDR2 YYNGEE. The CDR3 is made up of 15 amino acids. The CDR3 coding sequence is TGTGCCAGCAGTTCTAAGGGGGCGAACAATCAGCCCCAGCATTTT. It encodes CASSSKGANNQPQHF. Variable domain in full (rest from reference TRBV9 and TRBJ1-5): DSGVTQTPKHLITATGQRVTLRCSPRSGDLSVYWYQQSLDQGLQFLIQYYNGEERAKGNILERFSAQQFPDLHSELNLSSLELGDSALYFCASSSKGANNQPQHFGDGTRLSIL.

This chain connects TRBV9 to TRBJ1-5; 7 positions agree with TRBD1. From germline, CDR1 is SGDLS and CDR2 YYNGEE. The ends lost 4 bases at V and 3 bases at J; junction bases unmatched: 4. The CDR3 extends over 14 amino acids. The CDR3 sequence is CASSQTGNNQPQHF. In nucleotides, the CDR3 is TGTGCCAGCAGCCAGACAGGGAACAATCAGCCCCAGCATTTT.

CDR3 in DNA: TGTGCCAGCTCACGGGACAGGTCGGACTATGGCTACACCTTC. Its translation: CASSRDRSDYGYTF. The rearrangement uses TRBV18 and TRBJ1-2; 8 nucleotides line up with TRBD1. CDR3 length: 14 amino acids. The V segment lost 4 bases and the J segment 3 bases; nucleotides outside the gene matches: 4. CDR1 KGHSH and CDR2 LQKENI come from the germline V gene. The entire variable domain, with the rest obtained from reference TRBV18 and TRBJ1-2, is as follows: NAGVMQNPRHLVRRRGQEARLRCSPMKGHSHVYWYRQLPEEGLKFMVYLQKENIIDESGMPKERFSAEFPKEGPSILRIQQVVRGDSAAYFCASSRDRSDYGYTFGSGTRLTVV.

The chain is built from TRBV6-1 and TRBJ2-2; D is perhaps TRBD1 or TRBD2 (6 bases each). The CDR3 is made up of 14 amino acids. Trimming cost V 6 bases and J 6 bases, with 14 bases left between them. CDR1 MNHNS and CDR2 SASEGT come from the germline V gene. The CDR3 nucleotides read TGTGCCAGCAGGACAGGATCGGGGGCCGGGGAGCTGTTTTTT. Translated, it gives CASRTGSGAGELFF.

V gene TRBV10-2 combines with J gene TRBJ2-6; 8 nucleotides match TRBD2. The V gene's germline CDR1 is WSHSY and CDR2 SAAADI. The CDR3 totals 17 residues. The trim removed 6 bases at V and 0 bases at J, leaving 7 bases unmatched. The chain's CDR3 is CASRKAGGASGANVLTF. The CDR3 nucleotides read TGCGCCAGCAGGAAGGCGGGGGGCGCCTCTGGGGCCAACGTCCTGACTTTC.

A few counts support this clone. The chain joins TRBV28 to TRBJ1-1; unclear D gene. Germline V lookup: CDR1 MDHEN, CDR2 SYDVKM. This CDR3 region has 14 residues. Trimming stripped 5 bases from V and 6 bases from J, with 16 bases between. The CDR3 nucleotides are TGTGCCAGCAGTCCCCCCTCACGCGGCGCTGAAGCTTTCTTT. As protein: CASSPPSRGAEAFF.

The rearrangement links TRBV9 to TRBJ2-7, with unresolved D. Germline V gene sequence: CDR1 SGDLS, CDR2 YYNGEE. Trimming stripped 4 bases from V and 3 bases from J, with 8 bases between. CDR3 length: 12 residues. The CDR3 bases are TGTGCCAGCAGCAAAGTGGGCTACGAGCAGTACTTC. Translated: CASSKVGYEQYF.

V is TRBV2 and J is TRBJ1-1; 9 bases agree with TRBD1. The CDR3 runs 15 residues. From germline, CDR1 is SNHLY and CDR2 FYNNEI. Trimming took 4 bases from V and 4 from J; bases not matched to a gene: 7. CDR3 protein: CASSADRGRATEAFF. The CDR3 DNA reads TGTGCCAGCAGTGCGGACAGGGGCCGGGCCACTGAAGCTTTCTTT.

The V call is TRBV5-1, the J call TRBJ1-6, with TRBD1 as a possible D gene (5 bases). V lost 3 bases, J lost 3 bases, and 13 bases lay in between. The CDR3 totals 16 residues. Germline V CDR1 and CDR2: SGHRS, YFSETQ. The CDR3 loop reads CASSSRGADYNSPLHF. For the CDR3, the DNA is TGCGCCAGCAGCTCCAGAGGGGCCGACTATAATTCACCCCTCCACTTT.

This clone was counted only a few times. V gene TRBV5-1 combines with J gene TRBJ2-7; TRBD1 aligns across 10 bases. This CDR3 has 13 amino acids. Germline CDR1 and CDR2: SGHRS and YFSETQ. Germline trimming cut 7 bases from V and 0 bases from J; bases unmatched to any gene: 1. The CDR3 loop reads CASRTGGSYEQYF. The DNA for the CDR3 is TGCGCCAGCCGGACAGGGGGCTCCTACGAGCAGTACTTC.

This chain connects TRBV4-3 to TRBJ1-4, with D unresolved. V lost 4 bases and J lost 8, with 14 bases in between. This CDR3 has 14 residues. Germline values: CDR1 LGHNA, CDR2 YSLEER. The CDR3 DNA reads TGCGCCAGCAGCCCCAACTCTCTGGGGGAAAAACTGTTTTTT. It translates to CASSPNSLGEKLFF.

In its sample, this clone was seen a few times. The chain links TRBV6-1 to TRBJ2-2; D unresolved. CDR1 is MNHNS, CDR2 SASEGT, per germline. There are 16 residues in the CDR3. Trimming shortened V by 2 bases and J by 1 base, and 11 bases separated the two germline ends. The CDR3 reads CASSELGLRNTGELFF. The CDR3 DNA reads as TGTGCCAGCAGTGAATTGGGGTTAAGGAACACCGGGGAGCTGTTTTTT.

The chain is built from TRBV4-3 and TRBJ2-7; 7 bases map to TRBD1. The germline V gene has CDR1 LGHNA and CDR2 YSLEER. The CDR3 totals 18 residues. The J segment lost 0 bases and the V segment lost 1 base, leaving 12 bases of the junction unmatched. The CDR3 coding sequence is TGCGCCAGCAGCCAAGCCTTCTCAGGGGGTGCGAGCTCCTACGAGCAGTACTTC. Its protein product is CASSQAFSGGASSYEQYF.

V and J are TRBV11-2 and TRBJ2-3, with 16 bases lining up with TRBD2. CDR3 size: 16 residues. CDR1 SGHAT and CDR2 FQNNGV come from the germline V gene. The ends lost 5 bases at V and 4 bases at J; junction bases unmatched: 3. CDR3 DNA: TGTGCCAGCAGCATGGGACTAGCGGGGGGGGCAGATACGCAGTATTTT. Its protein is CASSMGLAGGADTQYF. The whole variable domain, remainder taken from reference TRBV11-2 and TRBJ2-3, is EAGVAQSPRYKIIEKRQSVAFWCNPISGHATLYWYQQILGQGPKLLIQFQNNGVVDDSQLPKDRFSAERLKGVDSTLKIQPAKLEDSAVYLCASSMGLAGGADTQYFGPGTRLTVL.

The chain links TRBV19 to TRBJ2-1, with 7 nucleotides matching TRBD2. The germline gives CDR1 LNHDA, CDR2 SQIVND (reference sequence). With 4 bases clipped from V and 1 base from J, the junction kept 13 bases outside the gene matches. The CDR3 runs 18 residues. CDR3 loop: CASSRTLYRRESYNEQFF. The CDR3 bases are TGTGCCAGTAGTAGAACCCTCTACCGGCGGGAGTCCTACAATGAGCAGTTCTTC. The full variable domain, its missing parts supplied by reference TRBV19 and TRBJ2-1, is DGGITQSPKYLFRKEGQNVTLSCEQNLNHDAMYWYRQDPGQGLRLIYYSQIVNDFQKGDIAEGYSVSREKKESFPLTVTSAQKNPTAFYLCASSRTLYRRESYNEQFFGPGTRLTVL.

The CDR3 is CASSLGQGREQFF. CDR3 coding DNA: TGTGCCAGCAGCTTGGGACAGGGTCGTGAGCAGTTCTTC. The chain employs TRBV11-1 and TRBJ2-1, with TRBD1 identical over 9 bases. This CDR3 is 13 amino acids long. V lost 3 bases to trimming and J lost 9 bases; unmatched junction nucleotides: 3. Germline CDR1 SGHAT, CDR2 FQDESV (reference sequence).

The V and J genes are TRBV29-1 and TRBJ1-1; D is ambiguous. The CDR3 sequence is 10 residues long. V lost 5 bases and J 6 bases, leaving 7 bases between the germline ends. Germline loops: CDR1 SQVTM, CDR2 ANQGSEA. The CDR3 loop is CSVPPAEAFF. In DNA form, the CDR3 reads TGCAGCGTTCCCCCCGCTGAAGCTTTCTTT. The variable domain in full, with the rest retrieved from reference TRBV29-1 and TRBJ1-1, is SAVISQKPSRDICQRGTSLTIQCQVDSQVTMMFWYRQQPGQSLTLIATANQGSEATYESGFVIDKFPISRPNLTFSTLTVSNMSPEDSSIYLCSVPPAEAFFGQGTRLTVV.

The rearrangement uses TRBV6-1 and TRBJ2-7, with 8 bases lining up with TRBD1. Germline V gene data show CDR1 as MNHNS and CDR2 as SASEGT. The CDR3 spans 15 residues. The V segment lost 0 bases and the J segment 4 bases; nucleotides outside the gene matches: 5. The CDR3 bases are TGTGCCAGCAGTGAAGCAGGACAGGGTGATTACGAGCAGTACTTC. Protein product: CASSEAGQGDYEQYF.

The rearrangement joins TRBV6-6 to TRBJ1-5; the D is unclear. This CDR3 is built from 14 residues. Germline V gives CDR1 MNHNY, CDR2 SVGAGI (reference sequence). V lost 2 bases to trimming and J lost 7 bases, with 12 bases between them. CDR3 nucleotides: TGTGCCAGCAGTTACGGCAGAACGGGGCAGCCCCAGCATTTT. It is translated as CASSYGRTGQPQHF.

V is TRBV5-8 and J is TRBJ2-7; possible D gene TRBD2, 5 bases. Per the germline V gene, CDR1 is SGHTS and CDR2 is YDEGEE. The CDR3 totals 14 residues. V lost 4 bases and J 2 bases, leaving 13 bases between the germline ends. For the CDR3, the DNA is TGTGCCAGCAGCCCCCAACTAGGCACCTACGAGCAGTACTTC. Protein sequence: CASSPQLGTYEQYF.